This T cell receptor (beta chain) came from a study of T cell repertoires in cytomegalovirus infection. TCRdb used MiXCR to reprocess the reads, holding one entry per CDR3 protein. This table has some 700,000 distinct CDR3 sequences, 35% to 45% appearing once. General study results and limits: Cumulated frequencies of public TCR beta families served to identify carriers of CMV plus the relevant HLA. Clonotypes of TCR beta that were HLA-C-restricted and CMV-specific dominated the ex vivo response.

With respect to this clonotype: Antigen: not known.

The source is a human donor in good health (CMV status not recorded). Some clones in this sample may be carry-over from other donors' samples. Material: PBMCs.

In DNA form, the CDR3 reads TGTGCCAGCAGCCGGAGGGCAGTGCGGCTAGCGGGAGTAGATACGCAGTATTTT. Translated: CASSRRAVRLAGVDTQYF. V usage is TRBV7-9 and J usage is TRBJ2-3; 10 bases line up with TRBD2. J lost 5 bases, V lost 5 bases, and 16 bases had no gene match. The germline V gene has CDR1 SEHNR and CDR2 FQNEAQ (reference sequence). The CDR3 sequence is 18 residues long. The full variable domain, its missing parts supplied by reference TRBV7-9 and TRBJ2-3, is DTGVSQNPRHKITKRGQNVTFRCDPISEHNRLYWYRQTLGQGPEFLTYFQNEAQLEKSRLLSDRFSAERPKGSFSTLEIQRTEQGDSAMYLCASSRRAVRLAGVDTQYFGPGTRLTVL.